The TCR beta chain described here comes from a study of blood T cell repertoires in COVID-19. The V end lost 6 bases, the J end lost 7 bases, and 13 bases lay between the germline ends. The CDR3 is 14 residues long. Per the germline V gene, CDR1 is MNHEY and CDR2 is SVGEGT. The repertoire was sequenced with immunoSEQ multiplex PCR; TCRdb's copy has only in-frame clones and lacks some. The sample contains some 130,000 clones, over 60% of which appear only once. Sequences were obtained from peripheral blood. The chain employs TRBV6-2 or TRBV6-3 and TRBJ1-6, with D possibly being TRBD1 (6 bases). The sequence came from an elderly man with acute or convalescent COVID-19. This CDR3 is CASSPGTRNSPLHF. As DNA, the CDR3 is TGTGCCAGCAGCCCGGGGACAAGGAATTCACCCCTCCACTTT.